This is a list of T cell receptor beta chains from one sample in a study of blood T cells in healthy people across ages. TCRdb re-called the 5' RACE reads through MiXCR, storing one row per CDR3 protein. The table lists approximately 360,000 distinct CDR3 sequences, roughly half of them singletons. The sample comprised blood. These receptors originate from a man aged 55-75 years in good health. CDR3s include the opening cysteine and the closing phenylalanine or tryptophan. Each record gives: clone size, V gene, J gene, D gene, CDR3 protein, CDR3 DNA. The D gene is left open where the match is weak. Clone size appears in some rows only: once, few, many, or a class for an expanded clone.

many,TRBV7-7,TRBJ2-3,TRBD2,CAPAYLREGSTDTQYF,TGTGCCCCAGCTTATCTGCGGGAGGGGAGCACAGATACGCAGTATTTT
many,TRBV5-1,TRBJ2-5,NA,CASSRIPGTEQYF,TGCGCCAGCAGCCGTATTCCAGGGACTGAGCAGTACTTC
few,TRBV20-1,TRBJ1-2,NA,CSASGNFGYGYTF,TGCAGTGCTAGTGGGAATTTTGGCTATGGCTACACCTTC
once,TRBV7-9,TRBJ2-1,TRBD2,CASSRYPTSGTYNEQFF,TGTGCCAGCAGTCGTTACCCGACTAGCGGGACCTACAATGAGCAGTTCTTC
NA,TRBV20-1,TRBJ2-3,TRBD1,CSALGFSQGAEEEDTQYF,TGCAGTGCTCTCGGGTTTTCACAGGGGGCGGAGGAGGAAGATACGCAGTATTTT
NA,TRBV5-1,TRBJ1-1,NA,CASSPFGGTTEAFF,TGCGCCAGCAGCCCCTTCGGAGGGACCACTGAAGCTTTCTTT
NA,TRBV6-5,TRBJ2-5,TRBD2,CASRQTSGKETQYF,TGTGCCAGCAGACAGACTAGCGGCAAAGAGACCCAGTACTTC
NA,TRBV28,TRBJ2-6,TRBD1,CASSPGRTGVLTF,TGTGCCAGCAGCCCTGGTCGGACAGGGGTCCTGACTTTC
NA,TRBV2,TRBJ2-7,TRBD2,CASSSEGREIPYEQYF,TGTGCCAGCAGCTCCGAGGGGCGGGAGATCCCCTACGAGCAGTACTTC
NA,TRBV7-9,TRBJ2-3,NA,CASSLVGRTYTDTQYF,TGTGCCAGCAGCTTAGTAGGCAGGACCTACACAGATACGCAGTATTTT
NA,TRBV21-1,TRBJ2-3,NA,CASSKWAVDRVTDTQYF,TGTGCCAGCAGCAAATGGGCTGTCGACAGAGTCACAGATACGCAGTATTTT
NA,TRBV5-1,TRBJ2-1,TRBD2,CASSLTAGVQNEQFF,TGCGCCAGCAGCCTCACAGCGGGGGTCCAGAATGAGCAGTTCTTC
NA,TRBV20-1,TRBJ2-1,TRBD2,CSALGLAGNEQFF,TGCAGTGCTCTCGGACTAGCGGGGAATGAGCAGTTCTTC
NA,TRBV24-1,TRBJ2-1,TRBD2,CATSDSSSGGLYNEQFF,TGTGCCACCAGTGATTCCAGTAGCGGGGGCCTCTACAATGAGCAGTTCTTC
NA,TRBV20-1,TRBJ1-6,NA,CRASRAGDLSPLHF,TGCAGGGCTTCGAGGGCAGGGGATTTGTCACCCCTCCACTTT
few,TRBV7-9,TRBJ1-2,NA,CATQQGLGGYTF,TGTGCCACCCAGCAGGGCTTAGGTGGCTACACCTTC
NA,TRBV7-2,TRBJ2-7,NA,CASSTRQSSYEQYF,TGTGCCAGCAGCACCAGACAGAGCTCCTACGAGCAGTACTTC
NA,TRBV6-2/TRBV6-3,TRBJ2-1,TRBD2,CASSYRLAGAEQFF,TGTGCCAGCAGTTACAGACTAGCGGGAGCTGAGCAGTTCTTC
few,TRBV7-2,TRBJ2-1,NA,CASSLTGSEQFF,TGTGCCAGCAGCCTAACGGGGAGTGAGCAGTTCTTC
few,TRBV6-5,TRBJ1-2,TRBD1,CASSPLGTGKNYGYTF,TGTGCCAGCAGCCCCTTGGGGACAGGAAAAAACTATGGCTACACCTTC
many,TRBV4-3,TRBJ2-3,NA,CASSQVSGSEADTQYF,TGCGCCAGCAGCCAAGTGTCAGGGTCGGAGGCAGATACGCAGTATTTT
NA,TRBV7-9,TRBJ2-1,TRBD2,CASSPTGTSGLYEQFF,TGTGCCAGCAGCCCGACCGGGACTAGCGGGCTATATGAGCAGTTCTTC
NA,TRBV10-3,TRBJ2-1,NA,CAISATEETQFF,TGTGCCATCAGTGCAACAGAAGAGACCCAGTTCTTC
NA,TRBV6-6,TRBJ2-3,TRBD2,CASGLAGGSTDTQYF,TGTGCCAGCGGTCTAGCGGGAGGGAGCACAGATACGCAGTATTTT
many,TRBV12-3/TRBV12-4,TRBJ1-1,NA,CASRGLDLSNTEAFF,TGTGCCAGCAGGGGGTTGGACCTTTCGAACACTGAAGCTTTCTTT
many,TRBV3-1,TRBJ1-2,NA,CASSPLGGGYTF,TGTGCCAGCAGCCCCCTCGGGGGTGGCTACACCTTC
NA,TRBV20-1,TRBJ2-4,TRBD2,CGARPPGTSGSPQYF,TGCGGTGCCCGCCCCCCCGGGACTAGCGGGAGCCCTCAGTACTTC
few,TRBV7-8,TRBJ2-7,NA,CASSLTRDYEQYF,TGTGCCAGCAGCTTAACGAGGGACTACGAGCAGTACTTC
NA,TRBV20-1,TRBJ1-1,TRBD1,CSAVSSGQGVNTEAFF,TGCAGTGCTGTCTCATCGGGACAGGGGGTGAACACTGAAGCTTTCTTT
NA,TRBV6-5,TRBJ2-7,TRBD1,CASSTGQGLYEQYF,TGTGCCAGCAGTACGGGACAGGGACTCTACGAGCAGTACTTC
many,TRBV5-1,TRBJ2-7,NA,CASSLAAGTTYEQYF,TGCGCCAGCAGCTTGGCGGCAGGGACCACCTACGAGCAGTACTTC
few,TRBV7-2,TRBJ2-5,NA,CASSLSMSYQETQYF,TGTGCCAGCAGCTTAAGTATGTCGTACCAAGAGACCCAGTACTTC
NA,TRBV29-1,TRBJ2-1,NA,CSVDLVGLCSYNKQFF,TGCAGCGTTGACCTCGTGGGACTGTGCTCCTACAATAAGCAGTTCTTC
few,TRBV7-8,TRBJ1-2,TRBD1,CASSLEGTANYGYTF,TGTGCCAGCAGCTTAGAAGGGACAGCAAACTATGGCTACACCTTC
NA,TRBV12-3/TRBV12-4,TRBJ2-5,NA,CANSPASVETQYF,TGTGCCAACAGCCCCGCTAGCGTTGAGACCCAGTACTTC
NA,TRBV24-1,TRBJ2-1,TRBD1,CAASETGNEQFF,TGTGCCGCCAGTGAGACAGGGAATGAGCAGTTCTTC
NA,TRBV30,TRBJ2-5,NA,CAWSGQALGTQYF,TGTGCCTGGAGTGGACAGGCCCTCGGGACCCAGTACTTC
NA,TRBV6-2/TRBV6-3,TRBJ2-1,NA,CASSWGPNEQFF,TGTGCCAGCAGTTGGGGGCCTAATGAGCAGTTCTTC
NA,TRBV12-3/TRBV12-4,TRBJ2-3,NA,CASRSGQRRSADTQYF,TGTGCCAGCAGATCCGGACAGAGAAGAAGTGCAGATACGCAGTATTTT
NA,TRBV29-1,TRBJ2-1,NA,CSVGLGGGPNEQFF,TGCAGCGTTGGGTTGGGGGGAGGCCCCAATGAGCAGTTCTTC
once,TRBV6-6,TRBJ2-2,NA,CASRGGGNTGELFF,TGTGCCAGCAGAGGGGGGGGCAACACCGGGGAGCTGTTTTTT
few,TRBV29-1,TRBJ1-2,NA,CSVEESNYGYTF,TGCAGCGTTGAAGAGTCTAACTATGGCTACACCTTC
NA,TRBV18,TRBJ2-7,NA,CASSFMKTDSYEQYF,TGTGCCAGCTCATTCATGAAGACAGACTCCTACGAGCAGTACTTC
many,TRBV7-2,TRBJ2-1,TRBD2,CASSRGGVGVLIDEQFF,TGTGCCAGCAGCCGCGGGGGAGTAGGAGTGTTGATCGATGAGCAGTTCTTC
many,TRBV25-1,TRBJ2-7,NA,CASSVAGISYEQYF,TGTGCCAGCAGCGTCGCCGGGATTTCCTACGAGCAGTACTTC
NA,TRBV20-1,TRBJ1-2,NA,CSARRAAGYTF,TGCAGTGCTCGTCGGGCGGCGGGCTACACCTTC
NA,TRBV20-1,TRBJ2-3,NA,CSARRDTNTDTQYF,TGCAGTGCTAGGAGGGACACCAACACAGATACGCAGTATTTT
NA,TRBV5-1,TRBJ2-2,NA,CASSLAGRSGELFF,TGCGCCAGCAGCTTGGCGGGGAGATCCGGGGAGCTGTTTTTT